This T cell receptor (beta chain) was obtained from a study of blood T cell repertoires in COVID-19. At the level of the study: T cells, B-cell-depleted T cells, or PBMCs provided the cDNA or gDNA that served as material.

Sequenced by immunoSEQ multiplex PCR; TCRdb stores in-frame clones only, minus some. The sample gives 68,000 or so clones, around 83% of which show up once; more than 3.5% is in the top ten. The CDR3 extends over 15 amino acids. The V and J ends lost 5 bases and 3 bases, in that order; junction bases with no gene match: 4. CDR1 SGHNT and CDR2 YENEEA come from the germline V gene. The V and J genes are TRBV11-3 and TRBJ1-4; 9 bases match TRBD1. The TCR was taken from a middle-aged man with acute or convalescent COVID-19. The sequencing sample was made of peripheral blood. CDR3 DNA: TGTGCCAGCAGCGGTAGACAGGGGGCTAATGAAAAACTGTTTTTT. This translates into CASSGRQGANEKLFF.